The following is a TCR beta chain sequence with its context. Germline values: CDR1 DFQATT, CDR2 SNEGSKA (reference sequence). The ends lost 3 bases at V and 3 bases at J; junction bases unmatched: 20. This CDR3 spans 20 amino acids. This entry belongs to a study of blood T cell repertoires in COVID-19. On the study more broadly: Whether acute or convalescent, the COVID-19 samples came from the United States, Italy and Spain.

Assay: immunoSEQ multiplex PCR; the TCRdb copy retains only in-frame clones and omits some. The sample lists 260,000 or so clones; 65% to 85% were seen once. Sequenced material: peripheral blood. This clonotype originated in a man older than 75 with acute or convalescent COVID-19. The chain couples TRBV20-1 to TRBJ2-4; 10 bases match TRBD2. As DNA, the CDR3 is TGCAGTGCTAGTCCGCCCGTACTAGCGGGGAGCCTTCTTGGCAAAAACATTCAGTACTTC. Translation gives CSASPPVLAGSLLGKNIQYF.